The clone carrying this T cell receptor beta chain was seen a few times. TCRdb processed the 5' RACE reads anew with MiXCR; each CDR3 protein has one entry. The sample includes about 6,700 distinct CDR3 sequences, 50% of them seen just once. CDR1 is SGHRS and CDR2 is YFSETQ in the germline V gene. This CDR3 spans 16 amino acids. The V and J ends lost 4 bases and 2 bases, in that order; junction bases with no gene match: 9. The chain employs TRBV5-1 and TRBJ2-1, with 7 bases aligning to TRBD1. The material sequenced was naive CD4+ T cells sorted from a lymph node. Subset meaning: naive CD4+ T cells, CD4+CD45RA+CD25-. This sequence was found in a female donor with breast cancer. The CDR3 coding sequence is TGCGCCAGCAGCGTCCGACAGGGCTCTACCTACAATGAGCAGTTCTTC. It codes for CASSVRQGSTYNEQFF.